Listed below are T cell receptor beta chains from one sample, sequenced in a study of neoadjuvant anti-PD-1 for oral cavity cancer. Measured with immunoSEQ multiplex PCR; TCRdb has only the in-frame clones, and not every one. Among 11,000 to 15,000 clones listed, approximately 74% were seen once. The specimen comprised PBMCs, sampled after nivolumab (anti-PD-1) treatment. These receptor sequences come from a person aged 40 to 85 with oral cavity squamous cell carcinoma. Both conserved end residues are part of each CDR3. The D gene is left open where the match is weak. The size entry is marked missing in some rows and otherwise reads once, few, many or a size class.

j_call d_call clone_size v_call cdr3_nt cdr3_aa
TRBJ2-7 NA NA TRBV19 TGTGCCAGTAGTATAGGGACCGGACAGAGCTCCTACGAGCAGTACTTC CASSIGTGQSSYEQYF
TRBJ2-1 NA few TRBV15 TGTGCCACCAGCAGAGGAGAGCATGAGCAGTTCTTC CATSRGEHEQFF
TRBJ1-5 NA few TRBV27 TGTGCCAGCAGTCACACATACCGGGACACCTACAATCAGCCCCAGCATTTT CASSHTYRDTYNQPQHF
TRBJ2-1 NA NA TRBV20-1 TGCAGTGCTAGAGTAGGTCGGGAGCAGTTCTTC CSARVGREQFF
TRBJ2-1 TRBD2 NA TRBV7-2 TGTGCCAGCAGCTTAAAAACCCTAGCGGGATGGGGCAATGAGCAGTTCTTC CASSLKTLAGWGNEQFF
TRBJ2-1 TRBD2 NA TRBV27 TGTGCCAGCAGTTTTCTGGCTAGCGGGAGGGGAAATGAGCAGTTCTTC CASSFLASGRGNEQFF
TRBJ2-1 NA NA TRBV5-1 TGCGCCAGCAGCTTGGTACAGGGAGTCCCCGTTCGAAGCTCCTACAATGAGCAGTTCTTC CASSLVQGVPVRSSYNEQFF
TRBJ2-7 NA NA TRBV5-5 TGTGCCAGCAGCTTGTCGGCTAGCCCCTTCTACGAGCAGTACTTC CASSLSASPFYEQYF
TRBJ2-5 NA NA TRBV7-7 TGTGCTAGCAGCTTAGCGAGGACCACTCAAGAGACCCAGTACTTC CASSLARTTQETQYF
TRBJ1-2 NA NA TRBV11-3 TGTGCCAGCCTCCCTAGGGGGAGGGAGCCCCTCTATGGCTACACCTTC CASLPRGREPLYGYTF
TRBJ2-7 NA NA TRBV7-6 TGTGCCAGCAGCTTAGAAGCCAATAACGTCAGGGGCTACGAGCAGTACTTC CASSLEANNVRGYEQYF
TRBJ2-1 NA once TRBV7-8 TGTGCCAGCAGCAGGGACGAGTGGAATGAGCAGTTCTTC CASSRDEWNEQFF
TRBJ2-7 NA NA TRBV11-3 TGTGCCAGCAGCTTAGATCACGGAGAGCAGTACTTC CASSLDHGEQYF
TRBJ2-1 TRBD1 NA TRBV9 TGTGCCAGCAGCGTAGAAGGGGGCCTCACCTACAATGAGCAGTTCTTC CASSVEGGLTYNEQFF
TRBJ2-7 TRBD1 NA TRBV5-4 TGTGCCAGCAGCTTGGGAGGACAGGGGACCTACGAGCAGTACTTC CASSLGGQGTYEQYF
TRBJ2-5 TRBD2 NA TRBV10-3 TGTGCCATCATTACGGGAGGGGAGGAGACCCAGTACTTC CAIITGGEETQYF
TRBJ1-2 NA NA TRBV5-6 TGTGCCAGCAGCTTGGGGGGACCCACAGCTCAGGTTGGCTACACCTTC CASSLGGPTAQVGYTF
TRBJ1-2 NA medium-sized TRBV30 TGTGCCTGGAGTTCAGTTGGCTATGGCTACACCTTC CAWSSVGYGYTF
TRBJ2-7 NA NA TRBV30 TGTGCCTGGAGGGCCGGGACGATCTCCTACGAGCAGTACTTC CAWRAGTISYEQYF
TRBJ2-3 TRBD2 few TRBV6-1 TGTGCCAGCAGGGCAAATAGCGGGATGGGGGCAACGCAGTATTTT CASRANSGMGATQYF
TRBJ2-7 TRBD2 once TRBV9 TGTGCCAGCAGCGCCGGGACTAGCGAACAATACGAGCAGTACTTC CASSAGTSEQYEQYF
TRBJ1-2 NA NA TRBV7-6 TGTGCCAGCAGCTTCCCCGGGACAAGCGGCTACACCTTC CASSFPGTSGYTF
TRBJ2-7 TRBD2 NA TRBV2 TGTGCCAGCAGGCCTAGACTAGCGGGGATGGATGAGCAGTACTTC CASRPRLAGMDEQYF
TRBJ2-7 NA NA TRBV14 TGTGCCAGCAGCCCTCGGACAGCCAGCTCCTACGAGCAGTACTTC CASSPRTASSYEQYF
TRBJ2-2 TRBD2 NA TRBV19 TGTGCCAGTAGTTTGGGACTACTGAACACCGGGGAGCTGTTTTTT CASSLGLLNTGELFF
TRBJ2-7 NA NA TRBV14 TGTGCCAGCAGCCAAACCTACGAGCAGTACTTC CASSQTYEQYF
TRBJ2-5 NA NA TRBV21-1 TGTGCCAGGGGGGCCCCCACCCACGGGGGAGGAGATACCCAGTACTTC CARGAPTHGGGDTQYF
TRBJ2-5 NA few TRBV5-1 TGCGCCAGCAGCTTGGACAGGGTCGGGGAGACCCAGTACTTC CASSLDRVGETQYF
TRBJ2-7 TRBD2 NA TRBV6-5 TGTGCCAGCAGTTACCGCCCTAGCGGGGTCTACGAGCAGTACTTC CASSYRPSGVYEQYF
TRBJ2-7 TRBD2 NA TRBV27 TGTGCCAGCAAACTCGGGACTAGCAGGGCCTACGAGCAGTACTTC CASKLGTSRAYEQYF
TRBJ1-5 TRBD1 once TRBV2 TGTGCCAGCACTGAGACAGGGGGCCCCTATCAGCCCCAGCATTTT CASTETGGPYQPQHF
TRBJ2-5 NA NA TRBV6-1 TGTGCCAGCAGTGAACAAGGGGGCGGGAGAGGAGAGACCCAGTACTTC CASSEQGGGRGETQYF
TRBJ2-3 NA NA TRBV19 TGTGCCAGTAGTACCCAGGGGGGGACTAGCACAGATACGCAGTATTTT CASSTQGGTSTDTQYF
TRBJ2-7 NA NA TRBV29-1 TGCAGCGTTGAAGGGGGGACAAATACCGGCGAGCAGTACTTC CSVEGGTNTGEQYF
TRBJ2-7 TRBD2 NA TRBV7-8 TGTGCCAGCAGCTTAAGGGAGGGCGGCGAGCAGTACTTC CASSLREGGEQYF
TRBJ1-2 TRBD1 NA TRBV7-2 TGTGCCAGCAGCTTAGTCGGGACAGGGGTCCCTGGCTATGGCTACACCTTC CASSLVGTGVPGYGYTF
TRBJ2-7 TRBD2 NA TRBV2 TGTGCCAGCATGGGACTAGCGATTCACGAGCAGTACTTC CASMGLAIHEQYF
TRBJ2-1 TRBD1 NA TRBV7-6 TGTGCCAGCAGCTTGGACAGGGTGGGAAGGAATGAGCAGTTCTTC CASSLDRVGRNEQFF